These 26 T cell receptor beta chains share one sample of origin, sequenced in a study of radiation and T cells in renal cell carcinoma. Assay used: immunoSEQ multiplex PCR; TCRdb lists only in-frame clones, some missing. The sample records 110,000 to 150,000 clones, approximately 87% being singletons. The time point denotes: baseline pretreatment blood. Specified treatment: 15 Gy SBRT to primary tumor, nephrectomy 4 weeks later. Sequencing was performed on blood, taken from a patient whose treatment included radiotherapy and nephrectomy. These receptors were collected from a woman aged 45-59 years with renal cell carcinoma.

The J gene is TRBJ2-7, the V gene TRBV2, with D uncertain. The CDR3 totals 13 residues. In germline, CDR1 is SNHLY, CDR2 FYNNEI. Trimming pared 4 bases from V and 0 bases from J, leaving 7 bases between. CDR3 DNA: TGTGCCAGCAGTGTAGCAAACTCCTACGAGCAGTACTTC. This sequence encodes CASSVANSYEQYF.

The V and J genes are TRBV2 and TRBJ1-2; TRBD1 matches 9 bases. The CDR3 length is 15 residues. The germline CDR1 and CDR2 sequences are SNHLY and FYNNEI. V was pared by 7 bases and J by 5 bases, with 11 bases of the junction left unmatched. CDR3 DNA sequence: TGTGCCAGCACCACCCCCGTAGGACAGGGGTATGGCTACACCTTC. It specifies CASTTPVGQGYGYTF.

J is TRBJ1-1 and V is TRBV27; 7 bases are shared with TRBD1. The CDR3 runs 12 residues. V trimming: 4 bases; J trimming: 7 bases; junction bases outside the gene matches: 3. Germline values: CDR1 MNHEY, CDR2 SMNVEV (reference sequence). In DNA form, the CDR3 reads TGTGCCAGCAGTTACAGGGGTATTGAAGCTTTCTTT. It is translated as CASSYRGIEAFF.

V is TRBV4-3 and J is TRBJ1-2; D remains unclear. Germline V gene data show CDR1 as LGHNA and CDR2 as YSLEER. Trimming left V 0 bases short and J 8 bases short, with 16 bases between. This CDR3 comprises 15 residues. CDR3: CASSQDVGNTRGYTF. The CDR3 bases are TGCGCCAGCAGCCAAGATGTAGGGAACACTCGGGGCTACACCTTC.

This CDR3 is CASSPPGFEQYF. The CDR3 nucleotides read TGTGCCAGCTCACCACCGGGTTTTGAGCAGTACTTC. V is TRBV18 and J is TRBJ2-7; D gene uncertain. The V end lost 0 bases, the J end lost 7 bases, and 7 bases lay between the germline ends. There are 12 residues in the CDR3. CDR1 is KGHSH, CDR2 LQKENI, per germline.

The CDR3 DNA reads TGTGCCAGCAGCTTTGAGGGCCTCCGGGCTAACTATGGCTACACCTTC. This codes for CASSFEGLRANYGYTF. The chain links TRBV5-4 to TRBJ1-2; D unresolved. Germline lookup yields CDR1 SGHNT and CDR2 YYREEE (reference sequence). V lost 2 bases, J lost 0 bases, and 14 bases lay in between. There are 16 residues in the CDR3.

V usage is TRBV10-3 and J usage is TRBJ1-3, with D possibly being TRBD1 (5 bases). This CDR3 contains 15 residues. The ends were cut back, 0 bases at V and 4 bases at J, with 10 bases in the middle. CDR1 is ENHRY and CDR2 is SYGVKD in the germline V gene. CDR3 DNA: TGTGCCATCAGTGAGTCTGGGACCTTAGGAAACACCATATATTTT. This sequence encodes CAISESGTLGNTIYF.

This clone has a handful of counts. The gene calls are TRBV10-1 and TRBJ1-3, with D unresolved. V was clipped by 2 bases and J by 4 bases, with 9 bases between them. The V gene's germline CDR1 is WNHNN and CDR2 SYGVQD (reference sequence). The CDR3 totals 14 residues. Here the CDR3 reads CASSERGSGNTIYF. Here the CDR3 DNA reads TGCGCCAGCAGTGAGCGGGGATCCGGAAACACCATATATTTT.

Regarding this clone: Without the conserved terminal phenylalanine or tryptophan, this CDR3 likely stems from a read error. The limits of the CDR3 on the DNA are not certain, so only TCRdb's listed CDR3 is given. This chain links TRBV27 with TRBJ2-7. The CDR3 is 8 amino acids in total, end residues counted. Germline V gene lookup returns CDR1 MNHEY and CDR2 SMNVEV (reference sequence). Here the CDR3 reads CASSPLGI.

The CDR3 sequence is CASSLGRWERENNEQFF. For the CDR3, the DNA is TGCGCCAGCAGCTTGGGAAGGTGGGAGCGGGAGAACAATGAGCAGTTCTTC. The chain recombines TRBV5-1 with TRBJ2-1, with TRBD2 matching over 8 bases. With 0 bases clipped from V and 5 bases from J, the junction kept 10 bases outside the gene matches. CDR1 and CDR2 (germline): SGHRS, YFSETQ. The CDR3 covers 17 residues.

The gene calls are TRBV4-3 and TRBJ2-6; D unclear. V shed 4 bases and J shed 0 bases, with 4 bases lying between them. The CDR3 covers 14 residues. The germline V gene has CDR1 LGHNA and CDR2 YSLEER. The CDR3 reads CASSLFSGANVLTF. CDR3 bases: TGCGCCAGCAGCCTCTTCTCTGGGGCCAACGTCCTGACTTTC.

This chain uses TRBV7-2 with TRBJ1-2; 7 positions match TRBD1. This CDR3 contains 14 residues. The V gene end was trimmed by 5 bases and the J gene end by 4 bases; junction bases not matched to a gene: 7. In germline, CDR1 is SGHTA, CDR2 FQGNSA. The CDR3 spells CASSPQTGPYGYTF. The DNA of the CDR3 is TGTGCCAGCAGCCCACAGACAGGGCCCTATGGCTACACCTTC.

The rearrangement links TRBV5-1 to TRBJ2-7; TRBD2 aligns across 7 bases. CDR3 length: 15 residues. The V gene's germline CDR1 is SGHRS and CDR2 YFSETQ. V was pared by 4 bases and J by 2 bases, with 9 bases of the junction left unmatched. This chain's CDR3 is CASSPWEGPTYEQYF. As DNA, the CDR3 is TGCGCCAGCAGCCCCTGGGAGGGGCCAACCTACGAGCAGTACTTC.

The chain is built from TRBV15 and TRBJ2-1; 8 nucleotides match TRBD1. The germline V gene has CDR1 LNHNV and CDR2 YYDKDF (reference sequence). The J segment lost 1 base and the V segment lost 1 base, leaving 3 bases of the junction unmatched. The CDR3 is 16 amino acids. In DNA, the CDR3 is TGTGCCACCAGCAGAGGCAGACAGGGGTCCTACAATGAGCAGTTCTTC. It codes for CATSRGRQGSYNEQFF.

The rearrangement uses TRBV11-2 and TRBJ2-5, with D unclear. Germline CDR1 SGHAT, CDR2 FQNNGV. V lost 5 bases to trimming and J lost 5 bases, with 15 bases between them. The CDR3 has 14 amino acids. The CDR3 nucleotides read TGTGCCAGCAGCATGACTCGTCCCGTTGAGACCCAGTACTTC. Translating it yields CASSMTRPVETQYF.

The chain couples TRBV19 to TRBJ2-1; D unclear. Trimming left V 4 bases short and J 7 bases short, with 8 bases between. CDR3 size: 12 residues. CDR1 and CDR2 from the germline V gene are LNHDA and SQIVND (reference sequence). CDR3 sequence reads: CASSTFGNEQFF. CDR3 nucleotide sequence: TGTGCCAGTAGTACGTTTGGTAATGAGCAGTTCTTC.

The V gene is TRBV29-1, the J gene TRBJ2-7, with a possible D match to TRBD1 (5 bases). The CDR3 extends over 16 amino acids. Trimming left V 0 bases short and J 2 bases short, with 17 bases between. Germline assignment: CDR1 SQVTM and CDR2 ANQGSEA. The CDR3 sequence is CSVEDLLDSATYEQYF. CDR3 DNA sequence: TGCAGCGTTGAAGATCTTCTCGACAGCGCAACCTACGAGCAGTACTTC.

The CDR3 sequence: CANSQGGANTEAFF. The CDR3 region has the DNA TGTGCCAATTCCCAGGGAGGGGCAAACACTGAAGCTTTCTTT. The V and J genes are TRBV28 and TRBJ1-1, with a possible D match to TRBD1 (5 bases). Trimming left V 10 bases short and J 2 bases short, with 17 bases between. The germline V gene encodes CDR1 MDHEN and CDR2 SYDVKM. CDR3 length: 14 residues.

This clone was observed once. The chain has TRBV6-5 and TRBJ2-7, with TRBD2 matching 7 bases. The V gene end was trimmed by 2 bases and the J gene end by 3 bases; junction bases not matched to a gene: 4. The CDR3 totals 14 residues. The V gene's germline CDR1 is MNHEY and CDR2 SVGAGI. In DNA, the CDR3 is TGTGCCAGCAGTTACGGCGGGAGAGGCTACGAGCAGTACTTC. Translated: CASSYGGRGYEQYF.

This clone was observed a handful of times. This chain links TRBV30 with TRBJ1-1, with TRBD1 as a possible D gene (6 bases). The V end lost 3 bases, the J end lost 1 base, and 9 bases lay between the germline ends. Germline V lookup: CDR1 GTSNPN, CDR2 SVGIG (reference sequence). The CDR3 totals 13 residues. CDR3: CAWRAQGNTEAFF. DNA of the CDR3: TGTGCCTGGAGGGCACAGGGGAACACTGAAGCTTTCTTT.

The chain uses TRBV2 and TRBJ2-1, with 13 bases lining up with TRBD2. V shed 7 bases, J shed 10 bases, and the junction held 13 bases outside the gene matches. The germline V gene encodes CDR1 SNHLY and CDR2 FYNNEI. The CDR3 runs to 16 residues. The CDR3 loop is CASTPRTSGRGEEQFF. In DNA, the CDR3 is TGTGCCAGCACCCCCCGGACTAGCGGGAGAGGGGAGGAGCAGTTCTTC.

The rearrangement uses TRBV5-6 and TRBJ1-6, with TRBD1 identical over 7 bases. The V segment lost 2 bases and the J segment 9 bases; nucleotides outside the gene matches: 2. CDR3 length: 13 residues. In germline, CDR1 is SGHDT, CDR2 YYEEEE. CDR3 in amino acids: CASSLTGASPLHF. CDR3 DNA sequence: TGTGCCAGCAGCTTAACAGGGGCTTCACCCCTCCACTTT.

The chain employs TRBV6-1 and TRBJ1-5; D is ambiguous. Germline assignment: CDR1 MNHNS and CDR2 SASEGT. This CDR3 has 13 amino acids. V was clipped by 4 bases and J by 7 bases, with 11 bases between them. The CDR3 DNA is TGTGCCAGCAGTGTACGGAAAACCCAGCCCCAGCATTTT. Protein product: CASSVRKTQPQHF.

The CDR3 here is CASRGQGLVPQHF. The CDR3 coding sequence is TGTGCCAGCCGGGGGCAAGGCTTAGTACCCCAGCATTTT. The chain is built from TRBV6-6 and TRBJ1-5; possibly TRBD1 for D (6 bases). Trimming pared 8 bases from V and 10 bases from J, leaving 18 bases between. Germline V gene data show CDR1 as MNHNY and CDR2 as SVGAGI (reference sequence). The CDR3 sequence is 13 residues long.

This sequence joins TRBV4-1 and TRBJ2-1, with 10 bases identical to TRBD2. The ends lost 0 bases at V and 12 bases at J; junction bases unmatched: 14. This CDR3 has 17 amino acids. CDR1 and CDR2 from the germline V gene are MGHRA and YSYEKL. Here the CDR3 reads CASSQEWSTSGNGGQFF. The CDR3 DNA follows: TGCGCCAGCAGCCAAGAATGGTCCACTAGCGGGAACGGGGGGCAGTTCTTC.

This chain uses TRBV10-3 with TRBJ2-3; D remains unclear. The CDR3 runs to 14 residues. V was cut by 11 bases and J by 0 bases, with 15 bases left in between. CDR1 and CDR2 from the germline V gene are ENHRY and SYGVKD. This CDR3 reads CAHRKEISTDTQYF. As DNA, the CDR3 is TGTGCCCACAGAAAAGAGATTAGCACAGATACGCAGTATTTT.